This T cell receptor (beta chain) was sequenced during a study of shared clonotypes between healthy human individuals. The protocol was immunoSEQ multiplex PCR, while the TCRdb copy is restricted to in-frame clones and leaves out a portion. The data hold 2 million to 2.5 million clones, with over 90% observed a single time. Broader study findings: The represented genetic and exposure-history diversity was limited by the small number of donors. Sequencing depth was a factor that was expected to affect clonotype sharing among donors.

The CDR3 contains 15 residues. J was trimmed by 6 bases and V by 5 bases; bases with no gene match: 7. Germline values: CDR1 SGHTA, CDR2 FQGNSA. In its sample, this clone was seen once. Its antigen remains unidentified. The chain has TRBV7-2 and TRBJ2-7; 13 bases agree with TRBD2. The source of this sequence is a man aged 18 to 30 in good health. Some clones in this sample may be carry-over from other donors' samples. The sequenced material came from naive CD4+ T cells from PBMCs. Sample subset: CD45RA+ positively selected. DNA of the CDR3: TGTGCCAGCAGCCCCGGACTAGCGGGAGCGAGCGAGCAGTACTTC. Amino acid sequence: CASSPGLAGASEQYF.